This T cell receptor (beta chain) was sequenced during a study of T-cell memory formation after mild COVID-19. About the research overall: Clustering of TCRs was largely donor specific.

MiXCR, applied by TCRdb to the 5' RACE reads, yields one record per CDR3 protein. The sample consists of about 610,000 distinct CDR3 sequences, roughly 17% of them appearing once. CDR1 DFQATT and CDR2 SNEGSKA come from the germline V gene (reference sequence). The ends lost 7 bases at V and 3 bases at J; junction bases unmatched: 10. The CDR3 length is 16 residues. This clonotype originated in an adult woman who had mild COVID-19 (a few samples of this study predate the infection). Cell type and time point are not known. Sequencing input: PBMCs or a T cell subset sorted from them (not recorded which). The rearrangement joins TRBV20-1 to TRBJ2-1; TRBD2 matches at 12 bases. CDR3 sequence reads: CSEGLAGSGGYNEQFF. The CDR3 DNA reads TGCAGTGAAGGACTAGCGGGGTCCGGGGGCTACAATGAGCAGTTCTTC.